The 2 T cell receptor beta chains given below trace back to one sample, sequenced in a study of blood T cells in healthy people across ages. The second PCR ran about 6 to 11 cycles with a sample-barcoded 5' primer and J-beta primers. TCRdb re-derived calls from the 5' RACE reads in MiXCR, one entry per CDR3 protein. The sample shows 650,000 to 1,000,000 distinct CDR3 sequences, roughly 46% of them seen only once. Sequencing used blood. The origin of the receptors is a man older than 75 in good health.

The chain joins TRBV20-1 to TRBJ1-5, with D tentatively TRBD1 (5 bases). V lost 3 bases, J lost 4 bases, and 13 bases lay in between. Germline-derived CDR1 and CDR2 are DFQATT and SNEGSKA (reference sequence). There are 14 residues in the CDR3. CDR3 bases: TGCAGTGCTAGGGTTACTGGGGCGAATCAGCCCCAGCATTTT. Its protein is CSARVTGANQPQHF.

This sequence joins TRBV5-6 and TRBJ2-5; D unresolved. The J call is in doubt because the DNA end fits TRBJ2-7 better. The CDR3 length is 13 residues. The germline V gene encodes CDR1 SGHDT and CDR2 YYEEEE. CDR3 residues: CASSLVVGREQYF. The CDR3 DNA reads TGTGCCAGCAGCTTGGTGGTCGGGCGCGAGCAGTACTTC.